The 18 T cell receptor beta chains given below trace back to one sample, sequenced in a study of blood T cell repertoires in COVID-19. This table comes from immunoSEQ multiplex PCR, and its TCRdb copy is limited to in-frame clones, with some not included. The data contain approximately 360,000 clones, approximately 88% of them singletons. The source material was peripheral blood. The receptors stem from a man in his forties with acute or convalescent COVID-19.

V usage is TRBV3-1 (or the pseudogene TRBV3-2) and J usage is TRBJ2-7; TRBD2 is a possible D gene (7 bases). V was trimmed by 0 bases and J by 7 bases, leaving 10 bases between them. The germline V gene encodes CDR1 LGHDT and CDR2 YNNKEL (reference sequence). CDR3 size: 13 residues. In DNA, the CDR3 is TGTGCCAGCAGCCAAGATAGGGGGGGAGAGCAGTACTTC. Amino acids: CASSQDRGGEQYF.

This chain links TRBV4-2 with TRBJ1-2, with TRBD1 as a possible D gene (6 bases). This CDR3 comprises 15 residues. Trimming removed 8 bases from V and 3 bases from J, with 19 bases in between. Germline V gene lookup returns CDR1 LGHNA and CDR2 YNFKEQ. CDR3 DNA: TGTGCCAGCCTCCTTCACTCACAGGGCGACTATGGCTACACCTTC. It translates to CASLLHSQGDYGYTF.

V and J are TRBV6-5 and TRBJ2-3; D might be TRBD2 (6 bases). With 3 bases removed from V and 5 bases from J, the gap between germline ends came to 12 bases. The CDR3 is 14 amino acids. CDR1 and CDR2 (germline): MNHEY, SVGAGI. The CDR3 sequence is CASSYGRGQDTQYF. The CDR3, as DNA: TGTGCCAGCAGTTATGGGCGGGGTCAAGATACGCAGTATTTT.

The chain is built from TRBV7-9 and TRBJ1-4, with no clear D. V dropped 5 bases and J dropped 7 bases, with 11 bases sitting between them. CDR3 length: 13 residues. Germline loops: CDR1 SEHNR, CDR2 FQNEAQ (reference sequence). CDR3 in amino acids: CASSQKAGEKLFF. CDR3 coding DNA: TGTGCCAGCAGCCAAAAGGCAGGTGAAAAACTGTTTTTT.

CDR3 region: CASSFLMDSVNYEQYF. The CDR3 bases are TGTGCCAGCAGCTTTTTGATGGACAGTGTGAACTACGAGCAGTACTTC. V gene TRBV7-2 combines with J gene TRBJ2-7; D might be TRBD1 (6 bases). Trimming took 3 bases from V and 3 from J, leaving 18 bases between them. The germline V gene encodes CDR1 SGHTA and CDR2 FQGNSA. The CDR3 contains 16 residues.

The rearrangement uses TRBV6-5 and TRBJ1-2, with D possibly being TRBD1 (6 bases). Trimming stripped 2 bases from V and 5 bases from J, with 15 bases between. The CDR3 is 15 residues long. Germline CDR1 and CDR2: MNHEY and SVGAGI. The CDR3 nucleotides are TGTGCCAGCAGTTACGGCACAGGGTCGGTTTATGGCTACACCTTC. Residues: CASSYGTGSVYGYTF.

The chain uses TRBV6-5 and TRBJ1-6; perhaps TRBD1 as D (5 bases). Germline CDR1 is MNHEY and CDR2 is SVGAGI. The CDR3 runs to 15 residues. Trimming left V 7 bases short and J 5 bases short, with 15 bases between. The CDR3 spells CASNSGGVDNSPLHF. CDR3 sequence (DNA): TGTGCCAGCAACTCGGGAGGGGTTGATAATTCACCCCTCCACTTT.

The genes are TRBV7-9 and TRBJ2-7, with 8 bases that match TRBD1. The CDR3 consists of 15 residues. Germline V CDR1 and CDR2: SEHNR, FQNEAQ (reference sequence). V was clipped by 5 bases and J by 4 bases; unmatched bases: 10. The CDR3 DNA reads TGTGCCAGCAGCCTATACGGACAGGGCACGTACGAGCAGTACTTC. Amino acids: CASSLYGQGTYEQYF.

The CDR3 nucleotides are TGTGCCTGGAGTATAAGGACTAGCGGGACTCTGGAGCAGTACTTC. It is translated as CAWSIRTSGTLEQYF. This chain uses TRBV30 with TRBJ2-7, with 12 bases lining up with TRBD2. The CDR3 length is 15 residues. Losses at the gene ends were 2 bases for V and 7 bases for J; bases not matched to a gene: 9. Germline CDR1 is GTSNPN and CDR2 is SVGIG (reference sequence).

The chain is built from TRBV9 and TRBJ2-6, with a weak D call TRBD2 (5 bases). Germline values: CDR1 SGDLS, CDR2 YYNGEE. The CDR3 runs to 16 residues. Trimming removed 4 bases at V and 4 bases at J, with 15 bases between. CDR3 residues: CASSPPRDFGANVLTF. CDR3 DNA: TGTGCCAGCAGCCCCCCCCGGGATTTCGGGGCCAACGTCCTGACTTTC.

The chain employs TRBV3-1 (or the pseudogene TRBV3-2) and TRBJ2-1; 8 bases agree with TRBD1. Looked up from germline, CDR1 is LGHDT and CDR2 is YNNKEL (reference sequence). The CDR3 loop spans 19 amino acids. J gave up 3 bases and V 0 bases, and 13 bases lay outside the gene matches. The CDR3 nucleotides read TGTGCCAGCAGCCAAGATTCCCCCATGACAGGGGCGGGCTACAATGAGCAGTTCTTC. Translating it yields CASSQDSPMTGAGYNEQFF.

The chain couples TRBV5-1 to TRBJ1-2; no clear D gene. Germline loops: CDR1 SGHRS, CDR2 YFSETQ. Between the trimmed V and J ends, which lost 1 base and 4 bases, there was a span of 11 bases. There are 14 residues in the CDR3. The CDR3 is CASSLNGEGYGYTF. CDR3 in DNA: TGCGCCAGCAGCTTGAATGGGGAGGGCTATGGCTACACCTTC. Together with reference TRBV5-1 and TRBJ1-2, the CDR3 gives the full variable domain: KAGVTQTPRYLIKTRGQQVTLSCSPISGHRSVSWYQQTPGQGLQFLFEYFSETQRNKGNFPGRFSGRQFSNSRSEMNVSTLELGDSALYLCASSLNGEGYGYTFGSGTRLTVV.

The V gene is TRBV6-2 or TRBV6-3, the J gene TRBJ2-7; 10 bases are shared with TRBD1. Germline-derived CDR1 and CDR2 are MNHEY and SVGEGT. The CDR3 consists of 16 residues. The junction had 10 bases not matched to a gene; V was cut back by 5 bases and J by 3 bases. CDR3: CASSSTGTGAVYEQYF. The CDR3 bases are TGTGCCAGCAGTAGTACCGGGACAGGGGCTGTCTACGAGCAGTACTTC.

The rearrangement links TRBV19 to TRBJ2-7; D might be TRBD1 (5 bases). This CDR3 has 14 residues. From germline, CDR1 is LNHDA and CDR2 SQIVND (reference sequence). V was shortened by 3 bases and J by 3 bases, with 12 bases between the two germline ends. As DNA, the CDR3 is TGTGCCAGTAGTATTGGACATCTCCTCTACGAGCAGTACTTC. It yields the protein CASSIGHLLYEQYF.

This rearrangement joins TRBV19 to TRBJ2-7, with 14 bases identical to TRBD2. The trim removed 5 bases at V and 2 bases at J, leaving 2 bases unmatched. This CDR3 has 15 amino acids. CDR1 and CDR2 from the germline V gene are LNHDA and SQIVND (reference sequence). For the CDR3, the DNA is TGTGCCAGTAGTCGGACTAGCGGGGGGCCCTACGAGCAGTACTTC. Its protein is CASSRTSGGPYEQYF.

The gene calls are TRBV21-1 and TRBJ2-2; TRBD1 was called by the table and not checked on the DNA. TRBV21-1 represents a pseudogene. The CDR3 contains 15 residues. The CDR3 protein is CAGHTVNLNTGELFF. As DNA, the CDR3 is TGTGCCGGGCACACCGTAAACCTTAACACCGGGGAGCTGTTTTTT.

This clone has only one observation. The chain recombines TRBV5-1 with TRBJ2-3; D unresolved. This CDR3 spans 11 amino acids. V lost 1 base, J lost 7 bases, and 4 bases lay in between. Germline V gives CDR1 SGHRS, CDR2 YFSETQ. The CDR3 DNA reads as TGCGCCAGCAGCTTGTCATATACGCAGTATTTT. This codes for CASSLSYTQYF.

The gene calls are TRBV9 and TRBJ1-1; 7 bases fit TRBD1. The germline V gene has CDR1 SGDLS and CDR2 YYNGEE. V dropped 2 bases and J dropped 1; count of bases not matched to a gene: 5. The CDR3 totals 15 residues. The DNA for the CDR3 is TGTGCCAGCAGCGTGCGGACAGGATCGAACACTGAAGCTTTCTTT. Translated, it gives CASSVRTGSNTEAFF.